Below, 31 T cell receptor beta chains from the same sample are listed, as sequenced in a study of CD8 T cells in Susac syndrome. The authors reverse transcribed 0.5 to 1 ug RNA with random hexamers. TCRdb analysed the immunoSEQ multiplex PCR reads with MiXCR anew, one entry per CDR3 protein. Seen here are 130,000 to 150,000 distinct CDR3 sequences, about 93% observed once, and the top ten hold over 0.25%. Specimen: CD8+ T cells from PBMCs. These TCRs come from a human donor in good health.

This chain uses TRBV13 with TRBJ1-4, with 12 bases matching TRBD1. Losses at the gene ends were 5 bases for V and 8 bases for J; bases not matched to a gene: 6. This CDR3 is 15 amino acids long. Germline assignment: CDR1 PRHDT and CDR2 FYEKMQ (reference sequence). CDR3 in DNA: TGTGCCAGCAGCGCAAGGGACAGGGGGCGAGAAAAACTGTTTTTT. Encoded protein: CASSARDRGREKLFF.

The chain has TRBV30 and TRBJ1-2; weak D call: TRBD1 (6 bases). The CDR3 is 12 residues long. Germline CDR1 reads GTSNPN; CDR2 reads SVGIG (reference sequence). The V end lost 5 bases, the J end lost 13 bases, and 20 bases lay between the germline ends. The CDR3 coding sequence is TGTGCCTGGGGCGCGGGGGGCCTGGTCGCCACCTTC. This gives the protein CAWGAGGLVATF.

The CDR3 DNA is TGTGCCAGCAGCGTAGGCCAGGACTACGAGCAGTACTTC. It specifies CASSVGQDYEQYF. V gene TRBV9 combines with J gene TRBJ2-7; D is undetermined. Trimming cost V 0 bases and J 3 bases, with 7 bases left between them. Germline CDR1 is SGDLS and CDR2 is YYNGEE. This CDR3 has 13 amino acids.

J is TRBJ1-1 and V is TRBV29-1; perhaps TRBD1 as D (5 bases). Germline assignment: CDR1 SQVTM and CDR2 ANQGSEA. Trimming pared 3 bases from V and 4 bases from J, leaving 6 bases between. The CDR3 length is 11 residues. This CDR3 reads CSVDGGTEAFF. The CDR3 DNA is TGCAGCGTTGACGGGGGCACTGAAGCTTTCTTT.

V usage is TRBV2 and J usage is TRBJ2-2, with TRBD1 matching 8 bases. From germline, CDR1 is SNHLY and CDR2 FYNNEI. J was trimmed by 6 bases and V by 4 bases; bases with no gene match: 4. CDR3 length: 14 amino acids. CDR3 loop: CASSVQGAAGELFF. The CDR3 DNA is TGTGCCAGCAGTGTCCAGGGGGCGGCCGGGGAGCTGTTTTTT.

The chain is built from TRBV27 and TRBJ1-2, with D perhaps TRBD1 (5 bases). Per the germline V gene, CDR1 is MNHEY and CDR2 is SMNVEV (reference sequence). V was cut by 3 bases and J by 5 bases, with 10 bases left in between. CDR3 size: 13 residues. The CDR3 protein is CASSFGTEYGYTF. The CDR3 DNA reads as TGTGCCAGCAGTTTTGGGACGGAGTATGGCTACACCTTC.

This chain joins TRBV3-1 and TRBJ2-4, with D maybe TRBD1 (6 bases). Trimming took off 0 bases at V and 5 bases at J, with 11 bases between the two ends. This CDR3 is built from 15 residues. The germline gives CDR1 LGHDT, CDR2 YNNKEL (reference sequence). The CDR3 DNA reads TGTGCCAGCAGCCAAGATCAGGGGTACGAAAACATTCAGTACTTC. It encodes CASSQDQGYENIQYF.

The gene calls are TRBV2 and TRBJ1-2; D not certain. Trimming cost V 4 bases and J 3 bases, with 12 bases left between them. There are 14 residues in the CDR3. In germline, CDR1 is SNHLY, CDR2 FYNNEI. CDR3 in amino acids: CASSVAVVDYGYTF. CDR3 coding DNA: TGTGCCAGCAGTGTGGCAGTGGTTGACTATGGCTACACCTTC.

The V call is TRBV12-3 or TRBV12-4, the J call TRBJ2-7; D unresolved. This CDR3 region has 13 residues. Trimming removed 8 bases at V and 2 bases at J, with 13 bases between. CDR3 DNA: TGTGCCAGCCGATCCGACGCTACCTACGAGCAGTACTTC. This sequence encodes CASRSDATYEQYF.

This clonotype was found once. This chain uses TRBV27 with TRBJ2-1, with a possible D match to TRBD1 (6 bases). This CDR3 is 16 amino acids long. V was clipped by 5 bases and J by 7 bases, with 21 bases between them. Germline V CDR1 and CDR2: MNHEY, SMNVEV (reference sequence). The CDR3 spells CASSPPGVPKWNEQFF. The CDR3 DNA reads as TGTGCCAGCAGTCCCCCAGGGGTCCCCAAGTGGAATGAGCAGTTCTTC.

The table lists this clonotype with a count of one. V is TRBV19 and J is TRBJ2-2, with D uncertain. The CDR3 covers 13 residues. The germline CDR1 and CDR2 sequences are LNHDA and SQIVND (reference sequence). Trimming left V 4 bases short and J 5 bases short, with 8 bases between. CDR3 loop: CASSTTLTGELFF. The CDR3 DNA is TGTGCCAGTAGTACGACACTTACCGGGGAGCTGTTTTTT.

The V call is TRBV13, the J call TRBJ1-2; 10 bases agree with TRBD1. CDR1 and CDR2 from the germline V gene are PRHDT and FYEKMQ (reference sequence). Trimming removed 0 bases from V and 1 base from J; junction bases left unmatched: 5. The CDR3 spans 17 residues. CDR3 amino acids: CASSLGPGDRGNYGYTF. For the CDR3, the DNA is TGTGCCAGCAGCTTAGGCCCAGGGGACAGGGGTAACTATGGCTACACCTTC.

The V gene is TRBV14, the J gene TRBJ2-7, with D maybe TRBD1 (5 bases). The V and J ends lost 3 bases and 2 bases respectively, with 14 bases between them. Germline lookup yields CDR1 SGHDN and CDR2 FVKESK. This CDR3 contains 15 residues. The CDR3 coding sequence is TGTGCCAGCAGCCACATGGTCGCAGGGACCTACGAGCAGTACTTC. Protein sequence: CASSHMVAGTYEQYF.

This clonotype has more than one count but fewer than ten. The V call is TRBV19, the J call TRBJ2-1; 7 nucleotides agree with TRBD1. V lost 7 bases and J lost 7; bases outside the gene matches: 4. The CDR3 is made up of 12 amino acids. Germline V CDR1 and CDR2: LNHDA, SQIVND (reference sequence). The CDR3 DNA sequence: TGTGCCAGTACCCCAGGGGGAAATGAGCAGTTCTTC. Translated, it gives CASTPGGNEQFF.

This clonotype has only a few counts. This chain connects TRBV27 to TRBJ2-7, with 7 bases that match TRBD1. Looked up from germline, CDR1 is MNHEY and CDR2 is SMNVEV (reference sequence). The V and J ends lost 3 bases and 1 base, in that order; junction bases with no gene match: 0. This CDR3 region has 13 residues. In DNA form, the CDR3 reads TGTGCCAGCAGTTTGACAGGGTCCTACGAGCAGTACTTC. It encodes CASSLTGSYEQYF.

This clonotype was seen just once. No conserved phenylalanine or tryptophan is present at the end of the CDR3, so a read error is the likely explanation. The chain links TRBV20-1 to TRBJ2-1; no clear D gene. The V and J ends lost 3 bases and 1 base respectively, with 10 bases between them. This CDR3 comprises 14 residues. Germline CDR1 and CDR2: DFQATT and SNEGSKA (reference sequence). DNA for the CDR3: TGCAGTGCTAGTAAGCGCCGTTCCTACAATGAGCAGTTCCTC. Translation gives CSASKRRSYNEQFL.

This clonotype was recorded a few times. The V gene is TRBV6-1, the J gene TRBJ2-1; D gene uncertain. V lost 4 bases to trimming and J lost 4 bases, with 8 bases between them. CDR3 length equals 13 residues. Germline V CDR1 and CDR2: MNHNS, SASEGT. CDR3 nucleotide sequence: TGTGCCAGCAGTGTTGAGGCTTACAATGAGCAGTTCTTC. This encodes CASSVEAYNEQFF.

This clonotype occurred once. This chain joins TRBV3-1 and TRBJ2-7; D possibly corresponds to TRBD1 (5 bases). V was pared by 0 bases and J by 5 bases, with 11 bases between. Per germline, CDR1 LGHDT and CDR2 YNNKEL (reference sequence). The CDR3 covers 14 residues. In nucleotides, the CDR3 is TGTGCCAGCAGCCAAGATCTGGGGCCGGACGAGCAGTACTTC. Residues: CASSQDLGPDEQYF.

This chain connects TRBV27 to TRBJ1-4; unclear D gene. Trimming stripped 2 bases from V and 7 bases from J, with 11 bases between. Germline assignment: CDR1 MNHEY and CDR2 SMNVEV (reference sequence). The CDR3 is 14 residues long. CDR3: CASSLKSGREKLFF. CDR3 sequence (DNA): TGTGCCAGCAGTTTAAAGTCAGGCCGTGAAAAACTGTTTTTT. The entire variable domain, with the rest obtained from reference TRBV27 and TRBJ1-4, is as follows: EAQVTQNPRYLITVTGKKLTVTCSQNMNHEYMSWYRQDPGLGLRQIYYSMNVEVTDKGDVPEGYKVSRKEKRNFPLILESPSPNQTSLYFCASSLKSGREKLFFGSGTQLSVL.

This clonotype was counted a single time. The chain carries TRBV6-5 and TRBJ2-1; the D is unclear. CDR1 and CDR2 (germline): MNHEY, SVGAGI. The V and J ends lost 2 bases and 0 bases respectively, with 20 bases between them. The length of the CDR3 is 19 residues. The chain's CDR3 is CASSYRSPLLRSSYNEQFF. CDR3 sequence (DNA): TGTGCCAGCAGTTACCGGAGTCCTCTCTTGCGAAGCTCCTACAATGAGCAGTTCTTC.

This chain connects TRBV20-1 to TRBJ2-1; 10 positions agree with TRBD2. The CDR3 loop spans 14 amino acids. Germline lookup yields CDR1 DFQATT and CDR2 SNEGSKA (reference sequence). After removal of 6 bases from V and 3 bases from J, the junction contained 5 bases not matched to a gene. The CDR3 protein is CSAPTSGFYNEQFF. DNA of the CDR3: TGCAGTGCCCCGACTAGCGGGTTCTACAATGAGCAGTTCTTC.

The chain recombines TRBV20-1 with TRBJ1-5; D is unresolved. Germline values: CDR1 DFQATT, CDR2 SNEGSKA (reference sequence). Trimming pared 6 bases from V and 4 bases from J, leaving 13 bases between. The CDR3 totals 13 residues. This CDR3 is CSALEEGNQPQHF. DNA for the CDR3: TGCAGTGCCCTGGAGGAAGGGAATCAGCCCCAGCATTTT.

DNA of the CDR3: TGTGCCAGCAGCCAAGCAGGGGGATCCTACAATGAGCAGTTCTTC. Its protein product is CASSQAGGSYNEQFF. The chain has TRBV14 and TRBJ2-1, with TRBD1 matching over 7 bases. Germline values: CDR1 SGHDN, CDR2 FVKESK. This CDR3 has 15 amino acids. The junction had 1 base not matched to a gene; V was cut back by 1 base and J by 1 base.

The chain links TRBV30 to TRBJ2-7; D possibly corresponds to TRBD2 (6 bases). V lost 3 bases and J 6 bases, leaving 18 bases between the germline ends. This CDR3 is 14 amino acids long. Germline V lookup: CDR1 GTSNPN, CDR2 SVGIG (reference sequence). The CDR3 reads CAWRGRGSGFEQYF. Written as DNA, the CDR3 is TGTGCCTGGAGGGGACGGGGGTCGGGTTTCGAGCAGTACTTC.

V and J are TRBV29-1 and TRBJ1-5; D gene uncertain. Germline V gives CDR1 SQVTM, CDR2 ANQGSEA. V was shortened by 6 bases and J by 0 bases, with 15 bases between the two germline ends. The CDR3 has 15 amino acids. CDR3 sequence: CSVGPAGDSNQPQHF. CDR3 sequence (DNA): TGCAGCGTCGGGCCCGCTGGCGATAGCAATCAGCCCCAGCATTTT.

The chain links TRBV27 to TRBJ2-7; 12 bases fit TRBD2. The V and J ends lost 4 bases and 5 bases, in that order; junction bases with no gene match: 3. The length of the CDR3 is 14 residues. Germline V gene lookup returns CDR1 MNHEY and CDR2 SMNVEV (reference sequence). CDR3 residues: CASSYSSGRDEQYF. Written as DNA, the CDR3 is TGTGCCAGCAGTTACTCTAGCGGGAGGGACGAGCAGTACTTC.

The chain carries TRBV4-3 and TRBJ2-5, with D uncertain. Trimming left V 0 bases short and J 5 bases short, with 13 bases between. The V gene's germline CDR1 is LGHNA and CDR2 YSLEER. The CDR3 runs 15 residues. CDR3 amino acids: CASSQDRLNVETQYF. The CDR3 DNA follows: TGCGCCAGCAGCCAAGATCGCTTGAACGTCGAGACCCAGTACTTC.

The CDR3 is CASSHGSGRVAETQYF. CDR3 DNA: TGTGCCAGCAGCCACGGGTCCGGGCGGGTGGCCGAGACCCAGTACTTC. This chain connects TRBV4-2 to TRBJ2-5; perhaps TRBD2 as D (5 bases). Trimming removed 3 bases from V and 5 bases from J, with 19 bases in between. The germline gives CDR1 LGHNA, CDR2 YNFKEQ. The CDR3 is 16 amino acids.

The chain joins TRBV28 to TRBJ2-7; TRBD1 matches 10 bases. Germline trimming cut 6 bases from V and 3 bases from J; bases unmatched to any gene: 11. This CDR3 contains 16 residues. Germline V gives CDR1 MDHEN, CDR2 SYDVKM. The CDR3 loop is CASSGTGVGGVYEQYF. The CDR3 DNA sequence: TGTGCCAGCAGCGGGACAGGGGTCGGGGGTGTCTACGAGCAGTACTTC.

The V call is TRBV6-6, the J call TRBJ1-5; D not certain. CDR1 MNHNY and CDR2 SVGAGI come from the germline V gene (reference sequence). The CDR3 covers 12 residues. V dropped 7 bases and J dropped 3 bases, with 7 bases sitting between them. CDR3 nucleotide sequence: TGTGCCAGCACAGAGTCCAATCAGCCCCAGCATTTT. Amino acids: CASTESNQPQHF.

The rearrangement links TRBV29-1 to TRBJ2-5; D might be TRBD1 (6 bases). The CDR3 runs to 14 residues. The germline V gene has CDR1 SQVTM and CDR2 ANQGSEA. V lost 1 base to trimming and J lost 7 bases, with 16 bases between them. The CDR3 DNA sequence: TGCAGCGTTGAAGGGCTAGCAGGGGTGGTGACCCAGTACTTC. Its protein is CSVEGLAGVVTQYF.